This TCR beta chain emerged from a study of blood T cell repertoires in COVID-19. Under the authors' procedure: Nucleated cell number was recorded as an estimate derived from reference gene primer amplification. TCRdb keeps only in-frame clones here, not all; method: immunoSEQ multiplex PCR. The V and J calls and clone size come from that table; D and trimming were worked out from the DNA. The sample records 280,000 or so clones, roughly 87% being singletons. Germline V gene data show CDR1 as SEHNR and CDR2 as FQNEAQ (reference sequence). Trimming stripped 1 base from V and 12 bases from J, with 10 bases between. The length of the CDR3 is 12 residues.

This chain joins TRBV7-9 and TRBJ2-1; weak D call: TRBD2 (5 bases). The sequenced sample was peripheral blood. The TCR was taken from a human donor in a cohort sampled during active COVID-19. The chain's CDR3 is CASSLGGRAQFF. CDR3 DNA sequence: TGTGCCAGCAGCTTAGGAGGGCGGGCGCAGTTCTTC.